One T cell receptor (beta chain) is described in this entry. V shed 7 bases, J shed 3 bases, and the junction held 13 bases outside the gene matches. Germline CDR1 MDHEN, CDR2 SYDVKM. The CDR3 sequence is 17 residues long. The sample originates from a study of cytomegalovirus exposure and HLA in healthy donors. A multiplex PCR was run with 60 Vbeta primers and 13 Jbeta primers. Profiled with immunoSEQ multiplex PCR; TCRdb holds only in-frame clones, not every one. The sample lists 95,000 to 100,000 clones; 65% to 80% were seen once. Sequencing was done on a sample of PBMCs. This receptor was obtained from a man aged 45 to 65 in good health and CMV-seronegative. The V gene is TRBV28, the J gene TRBJ1-5; 9 bases agree with TRBD1. The CDR3 nucleotides read TGTGCCAGCATCCTGTCGGGGACAGGGAAATACAATCAGCCCCAGCATTTT. Translating it yields CASILSGTGKYNQPQHF.